This T cell receptor beta chain was sequenced during a study of metastatic and nonmetastatic thyroid tumors. Study overall: Malignant thyroid and benign thyroid patients provided blood and tumor or nodule tissue whose repertoires were compared.

Study observations and caveats: Benign nodules were reported to have significantly lower TCR beta diversity than malignant thyroid tumors, in blood and tumor.

As processed by the authors: The study took CDR3 differences across clinicopathological groups and made a distant-metastasis classifier for papillary thyroid cancer from them. MiXCR reprocessed the PCR reads for TCRdb. These V and J calls originate from TCRdb's pipeline instead of the authors' own analysis. The sample yields approximately 60,000 clones, just under 30% seen once. This clone was counted only a few times. What it recognizes is unknown. This CDR3 is also generated by other DNA sequences in the sample. This CDR3 has 11 residues. The V and J ends lost 1 base and 6 bases respectively, with 4 bases between them. None of the patients had undergone any treatment ahead of thyroid surgery.

The V and J genes are TRBV12-3 or TRBV12-4 and TRBJ2-7; no reliable D call. The clonotype originates from a female donor with papillary thyroid cancer or a benign thyroid nodule (not recorded which). Some clones in this sample may be carry-over from other donors' samples. Sequencing was carried out using blood. CDR3 sequence: CASSLGGEQYF. The CDR3 nucleotides read TGTGCCAGCAGTTTAGGCGGCGAGCAGTACTTC.